Listed here are 15 T cell receptor beta chains from one sample, sequenced in a study of T cell responses to AZD1222 COVID-19 vaccine. Sequencing used immunoSEQ multiplex PCR; TCRdb keeps in-frame clones, though not all of them. This sample carries 150,000 or so clones, 75% to 95% of them seen once, and the ten largest clones take more than 1.3%. The source was peripheral blood, collected on day 0 of AZD1222 vaccination. These receptors originate from an adult in good health.

The chain is built from TRBV5-1 and TRBJ2-2; no reliable D call. CDR1 is SGHRS, CDR2 YFSETQ, per germline. V gave up 6 bases and J gave up 0 bases, with 6 bases separating them. This CDR3 has 13 amino acids. The CDR3 loop is CASMRSNTGELFF. The CDR3 nucleotides are TGCGCCAGCATGAGGTCGAACACCGGGGAGCTGTTTTTT.

The chain combines TRBV4-1 with TRBJ1-6, with TRBD1 matching over 9 bases. Trimming took 4 bases from V and 7 from J; bases not matched to a gene: 8. The CDR3 sequence is 16 residues long. Germline lookup yields CDR1 MGHRA and CDR2 YSYEKL. As DNA, the CDR3 is TGCGCCAGCAGCCCGACCCGGGACAGGGACAATTCACCCCTCCACTTT. It encodes CASSPTRDRDNSPLHF.

The gene calls are TRBV19 and TRBJ1-2, with D perhaps TRBD1 (6 bases). Looked up from germline, CDR1 is LNHDA and CDR2 is SQIVND (reference sequence). The length of the CDR3 is 14 residues. V lost 3 bases and J lost 5, with 13 bases in between. CDR3 coding DNA: TGTGCCAGTAGTATTGCAGGGGTGGGATATGGCTACACCTTC. This translates into CASSIAGVGYGYTF.

This rearrangement joins TRBV27 to TRBJ2-1; D is possibly TRBD2 (6 bases). The CDR3 runs 14 residues. Between the trimmed V and J ends, which lost 8 bases and 2 bases, there was a span of 13 bases. From germline, CDR1 is MNHEY and CDR2 SMNVEV (reference sequence). The CDR3 spells CASGQEGPYNEQFF. CDR3 sequence (DNA): TGTGCCAGCGGTCAGGAGGGTCCCTACAATGAGCAGTTCTTC.

This chain joins TRBV6-5 and TRBJ1-1, with 7 positions matching TRBD1. This CDR3 contains 15 residues. V shed 2 bases and J 5 bases; nucleotides not matched to a gene: 8. In germline, CDR1 is MNHEY, CDR2 SVGAGI. CDR3 coding DNA: TGTGCCAGCAGTTACGCCTCGACAGGGCAAACTGAAGCTTTCTTT. Translation gives CASSYASTGQTEAFF.

The CDR3 is CASSYSNPGETQYF. CDR3 bases: TGTGCCAGCAGTTACTCGAATCCGGGAGAGACCCAGTACTTC. The V call is TRBV6-2 or TRBV6-3, the J call TRBJ2-5; D is ambiguous. V was trimmed by 0 bases and J by 4 bases, leaving 9 bases between them. Germline CDR1 and CDR2: MNHEY and SVGEGT. The CDR3 spans 14 residues.

The gene calls are TRBV4-1 and TRBJ1-2; a possible D gene is TRBD1 (6 bases). Germline-derived CDR1 and CDR2 are MGHRA and YSYEKL. V lost 3 bases to trimming and J lost 7 bases, with 18 bases between them. The CDR3 is 15 residues long. CDR3 region: CASSHPLGGPGGYTF. The CDR3 DNA is TGCGCCAGCAGCCACCCTCTGGGGGGGCCGGGTGGCTACACCTTC.

The V and J genes are TRBV10-2 and TRBJ1-5; no firm D call. Trimming stripped 1 base from V and 4 bases from J, with 5 bases between. The germline V gene encodes CDR1 WSHSY and CDR2 SAAADI. The length of the CDR3 is 13 residues. The CDR3 DNA reads as TGCGCCAGCAGTGAGTACGAAAATCAGCCCCAGCATTTT. This gives the protein CASSEYENQPQHF.

J is TRBJ1-1 and V is TRBV28; D gene uncertain. Between the trimmed V and J ends, which lost 1 base and 5 bases, there was a span of 11 bases. The CDR3 covers 14 residues. Germline V lookup: CDR1 MDHEN, CDR2 SYDVKM. CDR3 loop: CASSLSWSGTEAFF. The CDR3 DNA reads TGTGCCAGCAGTTTATCCTGGTCTGGGACTGAAGCTTTCTTT.

V and J are TRBV3-1 (or the pseudogene TRBV3-2) and TRBJ2-7; D may correspond to TRBD1 or TRBD2 (5 bases each). This CDR3 contains 14 residues. CDR1 LGHDT and CDR2 YNNKEL come from the germline V gene (reference sequence). V dropped 4 bases and J dropped 2 bases, with 12 bases sitting between them. The CDR3 region is CASSLTGTAYEQYF. The CDR3 coding sequence is TGTGCCAGCAGCCTTACCGGGACGGCCTACGAGCAGTACTTC.

CDR3 DNA sequence: TGTGCCAGCACCTCTGGGGCCGCTGGAAACACCATATATTTT. Protein sequence: CASTSGAAGNTIYF. This chain uses TRBV3-1 (or the pseudogene TRBV3-2) with TRBJ1-3; TRBD1 is a possible D gene (5 bases). V was shortened by 7 bases and J by 2 bases, with 12 bases between the two germline ends. Germline-derived CDR1 and CDR2 are LGHDT and YNNKEL (reference sequence). CDR3 length: 14 amino acids.

The chain employs TRBV5-1 and TRBJ1-6; 9 nucleotides line up with TRBD1. V dropped 4 bases and J dropped 8; count of bases not matched to a gene: 10. CDR3 length: 16 residues. Germline V gene lookup returns CDR1 SGHRS and CDR2 YFSETQ. The CDR3 loop is CASSTSGTGSYSPLHF. CDR3 bases: TGCGCCAGCAGCACGAGTGGGACAGGGTCGTATTCACCCCTCCACTTT.

This CDR3 is CASSPGHGTGLNTEAFF. Written as DNA, the CDR3 is TGCGCCAGCAGCCCCGGGCACGGGACAGGGTTGAACACTGAAGCTTTCTTT. The chain links TRBV5-1 to TRBJ1-1, with TRBD1 matching over 9 bases. The trim removed 4 bases at V and 0 bases at J, leaving 10 bases unmatched. The germline CDR1 and CDR2 sequences are SGHRS and YFSETQ. The CDR3 contains 17 residues.

The chain uses TRBV6-6 and TRBJ1-5; D is unclear. Germline values: CDR1 MNHNY, CDR2 SVGAGI (reference sequence). This CDR3 comprises 16 residues. Trimming removed 0 bases from V and 4 bases from J, with 13 bases in between. In nucleotides, the CDR3 is TGTGCCAGCAGTTACTCCGGGAGCCCGAAAAATCAGCCCCAGCATTTT. Protein product: CASSYSGSPKNQPQHF.

The chain carries TRBV30 and TRBJ2-3, with D maybe TRBD1 (6 bases). V was clipped by 4 bases and J by 2 bases, with 10 bases between them. The CDR3 runs 13 residues. Germline lookup yields CDR1 GTSNPN and CDR2 SVGIG (reference sequence). CDR3 sequence: CAWKEGVTDTQYF. CDR3 nucleotides: TGTGCCTGGAAAGAGGGGGTCACAGATACGCAGTATTTT.